This T cell receptor beta chain derives from a study of vaccination effects on CD4 cells after COVID-19. ViraFEST assay sequencing came after antigen-specific CD4+ T cells were expanded with viral peptide pools. Isolating CD4+ T cells followed roughly ten days of culture. Vaccine recipients had no previous SARS-CoV-2 infection; their nucleocapsid antibodies were negative. Points on this clone: The antigen is not known.

The method was immunoSEQ multiplex PCR; TCRdb's version includes in-frame clones alone and lacks a portion of them. The sample lists around 41,000 clones; 70% to 80% were seen once. Trimming pared 2 bases from V and 6 bases from J, leaving 17 bases between. The CDR3 is made up of 15 amino acids. Germline V gene lookup returns CDR1 SGDLS and CDR2 YYNGEE. The source was CD4+ T cells from PBMCs cultured with SARS-CoV-2 spike peptides, collected before COVID-19 vaccination. The receptor's source is a human donor who received a COVID-19 vaccine. The chain recombines TRBV9 with TRBJ1-1, with D maybe TRBD1 (6 bases). The CDR3 protein is CASSVSTGIWAEAFF. In DNA form, the CDR3 reads TGTGCCAGCAGCGTTAGCACAGGGATATGGGCTGAAGCTTTCTTT. Drawing the rest from reference TRBV9 and TRBJ1-1, the complete variable domain is DSGVTQTPKHLITATGQRVTLRCSPRSGDLSVYWYQQSLDQGLQFLIQYYNGEERAKGNILERFSAQQFPDLHSELNLSSLELGDSALYFCASSVSTGIWAEAFFGQGTRLTVV.